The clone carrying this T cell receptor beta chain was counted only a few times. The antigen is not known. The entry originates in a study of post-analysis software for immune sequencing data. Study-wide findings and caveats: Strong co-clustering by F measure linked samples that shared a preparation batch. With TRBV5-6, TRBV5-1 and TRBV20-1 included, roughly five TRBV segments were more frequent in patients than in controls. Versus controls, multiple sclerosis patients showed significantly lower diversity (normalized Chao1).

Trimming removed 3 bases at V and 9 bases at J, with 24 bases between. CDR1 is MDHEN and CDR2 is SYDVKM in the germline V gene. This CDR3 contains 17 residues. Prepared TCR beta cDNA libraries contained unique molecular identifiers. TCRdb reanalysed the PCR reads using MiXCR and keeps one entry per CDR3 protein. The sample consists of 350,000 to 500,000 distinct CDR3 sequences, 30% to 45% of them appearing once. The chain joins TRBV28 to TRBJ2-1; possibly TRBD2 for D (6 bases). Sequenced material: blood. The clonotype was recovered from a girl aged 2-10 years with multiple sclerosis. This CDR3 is CASSFRPRAGPGTEQFF. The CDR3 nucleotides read TGTGCCAGCAGTTTTCGACCGAGGGCGGGACCTGGGACTGAGCAGTTCTTC. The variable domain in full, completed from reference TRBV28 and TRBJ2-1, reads DVKVTQSSRYLVKRTGEKVFLECVQDMDHENMFWYRQDPGLGLRLIYFSYDVKMKEKGDIPEGYSVSREKKERFSLILESASTNQTSMYLCASSFRPRAGPGTEQFFGPGTRLTVL.